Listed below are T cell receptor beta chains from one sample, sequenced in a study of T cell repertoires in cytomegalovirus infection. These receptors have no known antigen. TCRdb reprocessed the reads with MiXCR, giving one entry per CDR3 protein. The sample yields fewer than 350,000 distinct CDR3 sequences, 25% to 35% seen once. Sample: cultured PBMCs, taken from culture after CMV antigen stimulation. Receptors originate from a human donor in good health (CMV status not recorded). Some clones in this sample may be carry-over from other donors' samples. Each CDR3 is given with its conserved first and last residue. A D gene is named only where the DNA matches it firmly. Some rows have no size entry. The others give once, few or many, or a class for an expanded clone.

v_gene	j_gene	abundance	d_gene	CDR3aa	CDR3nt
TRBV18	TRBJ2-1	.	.	CASSPPGAEQFF	TGTGCCAGCTCACCACCCGGGGCTGAGCAGTTCTTC
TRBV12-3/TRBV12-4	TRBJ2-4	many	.	CASSFGSRLPKNIQYF	TGTGCCAGCAGTTTCGGAAGCCGGCTCCCCAAAAACATTCAGTACTTC
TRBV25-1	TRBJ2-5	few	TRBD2	CASSAAGLAAQETQYF	TGTGCCAGCAGTGCAGCGGGACTAGCGGCGCAAGAGACCCAGTACTTC
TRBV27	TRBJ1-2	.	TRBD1	CASTPGQGYGYTF	TGTGCCAGCACTCCGGGACAGGGTTATGGCTACACCTTC
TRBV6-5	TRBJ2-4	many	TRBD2	CASSYSPGPTSGIAKNIQYF	TGTGCCAGCAGTTACTCCCCTGGCCCTACTAGCGGGATAGCCAAAAACATTCAGTACTTC
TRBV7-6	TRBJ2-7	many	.	CASSLGVSYEQYF	TGTGCCAGCAGCTTGGGAGTCTCCTACGAGCAGTACTTC
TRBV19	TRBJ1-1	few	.	CASSIVSGAEAFF	TGTGCCAGTAGTATAGTGTCGGGGGCTGAAGCTTTCTTT
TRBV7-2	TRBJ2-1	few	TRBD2	CASSLARTSGRLGEQFF	TGTGCCAGCAGCTTAGCCAGGACTAGCGGGAGGTTGGGGGAGCAGTTCTTC
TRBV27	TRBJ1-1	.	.	CASSSRVQGTEAFF	TGTGCCAGCAGTTCGCGAGTACAGGGAACTGAAGCTTTCTTT
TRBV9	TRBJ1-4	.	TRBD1	CASSPTDREGEKLFF	TGTGCCAGCAGCCCCACGGACAGGGAAGGTGAAAAACTGTTTTTT
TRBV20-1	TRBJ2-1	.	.	CSAPRISYNEQFF	TGCAGTGCTCCGCGGATCTCCTACAATGAGCAGTTCTTC
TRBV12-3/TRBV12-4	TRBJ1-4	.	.	CASSFQTGSDEKLFF	TGTGCCAGCAGTTTTCAGACAGGATCGGATGAAAAACTGTTTTTT
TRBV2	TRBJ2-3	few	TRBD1	CASSEGGQGLIWGTDTQYF	TGTGCCAGCAGCGAGGGGGGACAGGGGCTTATTTGGGGCACAGATACGCAGTATTTT
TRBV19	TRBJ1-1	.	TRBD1	CASSTGTVTEAFF	TGTGCCAGTAGTACCGGGACAGTTACTGAAGCTTTCTTT
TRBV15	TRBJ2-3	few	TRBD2	CATSRALAGRDTQYF	TGTGCCACCAGCAGGGCACTAGCGGGACGAGATACGCAGTATTTT
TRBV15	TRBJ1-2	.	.	CATSSMTVHGYTF	TGTGCCACCAGCAGTATGACAGTCCATGGCTACACCTTC
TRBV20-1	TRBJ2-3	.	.	CSASGRGSTDTQYF	TGCAGTGCTAGCGGCAGGGGTAGCACAGATACGCAGTATTTT
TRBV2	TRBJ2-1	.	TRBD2	CASSGLADYNEQFF	TGTGCCAGCAGCGGACTAGCGGACTACAATGAGCAGTTCTTC
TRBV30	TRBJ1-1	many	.	CAWSVQGDTEAFF	TGTGCCTGGAGTGTACAAGGAGACACTGAAGCTTTCTTT
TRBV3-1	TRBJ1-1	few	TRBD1	CASSLNTGGTEAFF	TGTGCCAGCAGCCTCAATACAGGGGGCACTGAAGCTTTCTTT
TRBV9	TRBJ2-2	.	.	CASSLSGRGSTGELFF	TGTGCCAGCAGTCTCAGCGGCAGGGGTAGCACCGGGGAGCTGTTTTTT
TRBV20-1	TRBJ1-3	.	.	CSARGPGIGDTIYF	TGCAGTGCTAGGGGGCCAGGGATCGGGGACACCATATATTTT
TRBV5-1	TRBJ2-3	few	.	CASSSGWARDTQYF	TGCGCCAGCAGCTCCGGATGGGCCCGAGATACGCAGTATTTT
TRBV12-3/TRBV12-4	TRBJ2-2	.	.	CAGRLSPGELFF	TGTGCCGGACGACTAAGCCCCGGGGAGCTGTTTTTT
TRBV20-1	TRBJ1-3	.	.	CSASESGNTIYF	TGCAGTGCTTCCGAATCTGGAAACACCATATATTTT
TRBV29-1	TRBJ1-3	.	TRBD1	CSVAGGDRMGTDTIYF	TGCAGCGTTGCCGGCGGGGACAGGATGGGGACGGACACCATATATTTT
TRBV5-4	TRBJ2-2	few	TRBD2	CASSWGLADANTGELFF	TGTGCCAGCAGCTGGGGACTAGCGGATGCGAACACCGGGGAGCTGTTTTTT
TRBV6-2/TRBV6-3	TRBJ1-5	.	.	CASSYSAVSNQPQHF	TGTGCCAGCAGTTACTCAGCCGTTAGCAATCAGCCCCAGCATTTT
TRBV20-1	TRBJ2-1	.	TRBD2	CSAAGGRARDEQFF	TGCAGTGCTGCGGGCGGGAGGGCCAGGGATGAGCAGTTCTTC
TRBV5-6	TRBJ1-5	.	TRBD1	CASSQDRGRLQPQHF	TGTGCCAGCAGCCAGGACAGGGGACGCCTTCAGCCCCAGCATTTT
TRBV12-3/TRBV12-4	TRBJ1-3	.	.	CASSSRVFSGNTIYF	TGTGCCAGCAGTTCGAGGGTCTTCTCTGGAAACACCATATATTTT
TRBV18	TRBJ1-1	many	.	CASSPRGRNTEAFF	TGTGCCAGCTCACCACGGGGCCGGAACACTGAAGCTTTCTTT
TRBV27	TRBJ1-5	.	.	CASSLSSYSNQPQHF	TGTGCCAGCAGTTTGTCCTCTTATAGCAACCAGCCCCAGCATTTT